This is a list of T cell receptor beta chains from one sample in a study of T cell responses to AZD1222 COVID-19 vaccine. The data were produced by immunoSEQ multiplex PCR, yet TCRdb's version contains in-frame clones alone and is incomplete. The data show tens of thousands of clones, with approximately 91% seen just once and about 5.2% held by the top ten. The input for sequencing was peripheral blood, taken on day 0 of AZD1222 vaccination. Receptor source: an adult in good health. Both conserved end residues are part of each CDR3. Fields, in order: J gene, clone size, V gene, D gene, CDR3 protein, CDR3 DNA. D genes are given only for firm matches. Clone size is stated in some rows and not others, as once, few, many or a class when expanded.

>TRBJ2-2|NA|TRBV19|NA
CASSIFVHAGELFF
TGTGCCAGTAGTATATTTGTGCACGCCGGGGAGCTGTTTTTT
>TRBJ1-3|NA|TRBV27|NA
CASSRGGLSGNTIYF
TGTGCCAGCTCCCGTGGCGGGTTGTCTGGAAACACCATATATTTT
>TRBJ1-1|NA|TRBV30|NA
CAWSVGSKAFF
TGTGCCTGGAGCGTCGGGTCCAAAGCTTTCTTT
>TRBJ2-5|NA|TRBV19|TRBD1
CASSATGVETQYF
TGTGCCAGTAGTGCGACAGGGGTGGAGACCCAGTACTTC
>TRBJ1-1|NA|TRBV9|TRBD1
CASSVGTGQAFF
TGTGCCAGCAGCGTAGGGACAGGGCAAGCTTTCTTT
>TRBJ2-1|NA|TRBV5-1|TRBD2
CASSTGLAAYNEQFF
TGCGCCAGCAGCACGGGACTAGCGGCCTACAATGAGCAGTTCTTC
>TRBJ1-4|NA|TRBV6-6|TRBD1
CASSLAEGAANEKLFF
TGTGCCAGCAGCCTCGCGGAGGGGGCCGCTAATGAAAAACTGTTTTTT
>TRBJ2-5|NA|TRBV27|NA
CASSLRGQETQYF
TGTGCCAGCAGTCTAAGGGGTCAAGAGACCCAGTACTTC
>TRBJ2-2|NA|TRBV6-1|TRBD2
CASSGGGSVIRNTGELFF
TGTGCCAGCAGTGGGGGGGGTTCGGTCATAAGGAACACCGGGGAGCTGTTTTTT
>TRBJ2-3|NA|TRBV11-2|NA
CASSLEGRQSTDTQYF
TGTGCCAGCAGCTTAGAGGGGCGGCAGAGCACAGATACGCAGTATTTT
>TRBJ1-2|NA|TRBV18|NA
CASSPRELQSANYGYTF
TGTGCCAGCTCACCACGGGAGTTGCAAAGCGCTAACTATGGCTACACCTTC
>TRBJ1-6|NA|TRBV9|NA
CASRDPEGSPLHF
TGTGCCAGCAGAGACCCAGAAGGTTCACCCCTCCACTTT
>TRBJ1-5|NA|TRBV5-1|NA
CASSLGSGEQPQHF
TGCGCCAGCAGCTTGGGTTCAGGGGAACAGCCCCAGCATTTT
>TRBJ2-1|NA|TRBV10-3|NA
CAISSNNEQFF
TGTGCCATCAGCTCCAACAATGAGCAGTTCTTC
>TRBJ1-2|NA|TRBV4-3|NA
CASSQDVGGWGYTF
TGCGCCAGCAGCCAAGATGTAGGGGGTTGGGGCTACACCTTC
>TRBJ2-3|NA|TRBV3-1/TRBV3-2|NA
CASSQRLTVSYTQYF
TGTGCCAGCAGCCAGAGGCTAACGGTCTCGTATACGCAGTATTTT
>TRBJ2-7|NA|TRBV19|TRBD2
CASSTLAGGPYEQYF
TGTGCCAGTAGTACCCTAGCGGGGGGCCCCTACGAGCAGTACTTC
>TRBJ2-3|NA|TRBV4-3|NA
CASSQDLEDTQYF
TGCGCCAGCAGCCAAGATCTTGAAGATACGCAGTATTTT
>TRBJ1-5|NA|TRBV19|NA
CASSIGQGLGQPQHF
TGTGCCAGTAGTATCGGGCAGGGGTTAGGTCAGCCCCAGCATTTT
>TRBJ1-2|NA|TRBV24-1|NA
CATSDPSYGYTF
TGTGCCACCAGTGATCCATCCTATGGCTACACCTTC
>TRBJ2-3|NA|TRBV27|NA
CASSLSIFQDTQYF
TGTGCCAGCAGTTTATCGATATTTCAAGATACGCAGTATTTT
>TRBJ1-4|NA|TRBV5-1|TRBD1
CASSLASGQGGEKLFF
TGCGCCAGCAGCTTGGCCTCGGGACAGGGGGGCGAAAAACTGTTTTTT
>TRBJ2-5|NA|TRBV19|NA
CASSMTRPGETQYF
TGTGCCAGTAGTATGACCAGGCCCGGGGAGACCCAGTACTTC
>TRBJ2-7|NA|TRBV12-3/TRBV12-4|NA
CASSLGAGCEQYF
TGTGCCAGCAGTTTAGGAGCAGGGTGCGAGCAGTACTTC
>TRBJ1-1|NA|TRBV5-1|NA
CASSLIGRSGTEAFF
TGCGCCAGCAGCTTAATCGGGCGATCTGGCACTGAAGCTTTCTTT
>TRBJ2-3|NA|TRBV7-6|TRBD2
CASSLSGGYSTDTQYF
TGTGCCAGCAGCTTATCCGGGGGGTATAGCACAGATACGCAGTATTTT
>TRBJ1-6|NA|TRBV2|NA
CASSDFGGVAPLHF
TGTGCCAGCAGCGACTTTGGAGGGGTGGCACCCCTCCACTTT
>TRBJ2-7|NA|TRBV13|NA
CASTLGGLADEQYF
TGTGCCAGCACCCTGGGGGGGCTGGCTGACGAGCAGTACTTC
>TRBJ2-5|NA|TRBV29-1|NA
CSVEGQGHGETQYF
TGCAGCGTTGAGGGGCAGGGTCATGGGGAGACCCAGTACTTC
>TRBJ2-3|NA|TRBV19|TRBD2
CASSTQTSGGTDTQYF
TGTGCCAGTAGTACCCAGACTAGCGGGGGTACAGATACGCAGTATTTT
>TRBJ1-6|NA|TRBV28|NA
CASSPTAPGDSPLHF
TGTGCCAGCAGTCCTACCGCCCCCGGGGATTCACCCCTCCACTTT
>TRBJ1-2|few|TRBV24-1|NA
CATRSGTSYGYTF
TGTGCCACCAGGTCAGGAACCTCCTATGGCTACACCTTC
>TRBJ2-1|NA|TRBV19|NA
CAIRIDLSTGGGGEQFF
TGTGCCATTAGAATAGATCTATCGACAGGAGGGGGGGGTGAGCAGTTCTTC
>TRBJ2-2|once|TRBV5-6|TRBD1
CASSPLGQGANTGELFF
TGTGCCAGCAGTCCTCTGGGACAGGGGGCGAACACCGGGGAGCTGTTTTTT
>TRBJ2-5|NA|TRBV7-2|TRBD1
CASTAGTGGWRETQYF
TGTGCCAGCACCGCCGGGACAGGGGGTTGGAGAGAGACCCAGTACTTC
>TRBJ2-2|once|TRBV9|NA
CASSVEGLVSGELFF
TGTGCCAGCAGCGTAGAAGGCCTAGTATCCGGGGAGCTGTTTTTT
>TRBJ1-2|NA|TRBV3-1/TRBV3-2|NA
CASSQDVVGYGYTF
TGTGCCAGCAGCCAAGATGTTGTAGGGTATGGCTACACCTTC
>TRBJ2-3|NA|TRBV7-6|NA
CASSLVGGSDTQYF
TGTGCCAGCAGCTTAGTCGGGGGCTCAGATACGCAGTATTTT
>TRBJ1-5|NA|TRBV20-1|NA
CSAIDSNQPQHF
TGCAGTGCTATTGACAGCAATCAGCCCCAGCATTTT
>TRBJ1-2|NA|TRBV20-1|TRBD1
CSTGGSGGYTF
TGCAGTACAGGGGGAAGCGGCGGCTACACCTTC
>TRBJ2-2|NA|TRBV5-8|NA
CASSLVTRLGNTGELFF
TGTGCCAGCAGCTTGGTTACCCGATTGGGGAACACCGGGGAGCTGTTTTTT
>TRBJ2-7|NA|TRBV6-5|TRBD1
CASRQGAGSYEQYF
TGTGCCAGCAGGCAGGGGGCTGGTTCCTACGAGCAGTACTTC
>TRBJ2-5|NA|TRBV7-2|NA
CASSLSRPQETQYF
TGTGCCAGCAGCTTAAGCCGACCTCAAGAGACCCAGTACTTC
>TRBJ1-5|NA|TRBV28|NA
CASSPHLGNQPQHF
TGTGCCAGCAGCCCGCATCTGGGCAATCAGCCCCAGCATTTT
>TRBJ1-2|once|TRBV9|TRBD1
CASSVDPRGEGYTF
TGTGCCAGCAGCGTAGACCCCAGGGGGGAGGGCTACACCTTC
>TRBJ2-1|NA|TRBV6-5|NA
CASRVRSNNEQFF
TGTGCCAGCAGGGTTAGGTCAAACAATGAGCAGTTCTTC
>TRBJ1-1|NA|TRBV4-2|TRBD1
CASSIEQGNLNTEAFF
TGTGCCAGCAGCATCGAACAGGGGAACTTGAACACTGAAGCTTTCTTT
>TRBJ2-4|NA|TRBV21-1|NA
CASSKLVSGILAKNIQYF
TGTGCCAGCAGCAAATTGGTCAGCGGGATTCTAGCCAAAAACATTCAGTACTTC
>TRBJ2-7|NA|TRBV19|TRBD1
CASSRGRNYEQYF
TGTGCCAGTAGCAGGGGGCGGAATTACGAGCAGTACTTC
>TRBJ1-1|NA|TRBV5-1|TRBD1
CASSLAGQGHVSEAFF
TGCGCCAGCAGCTTGGCGGGACAGGGACATGTAAGCGAAGCTTTCTTT
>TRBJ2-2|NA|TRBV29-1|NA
CSVRRGTTAGELFF
TGCAGCGTTCGAAGAGGCACCACGGCCGGGGAGCTGTTTTTT
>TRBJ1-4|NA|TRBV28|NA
CASSLKESKLFF
TGTGCCAGCAGTCTCAAGGAGTCAAAACTGTTTTTT
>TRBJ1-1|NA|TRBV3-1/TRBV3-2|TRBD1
CASRDRAKTEAFF
TGTGCCAGCAGGGACAGGGCTAAAACTGAAGCTTTCTTT
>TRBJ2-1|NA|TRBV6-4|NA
CASSDRAGSYNEQFF
TGTGCCAGCAGTGACCGGGCAGGCTCCTACAATGAGCAGTTCTTC
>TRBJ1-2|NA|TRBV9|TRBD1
CASSVADRFSYGYTF
TGTGCCAGCAGCGTAGCGGACAGGTTCTCCTATGGCTACACCTTC
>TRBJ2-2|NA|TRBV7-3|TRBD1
CASSLIGGTGNTGELFF
TGTGCCAGCAGCTTAATAGGTGGGACAGGGAACACCGGGGAGCTGTTTTTT
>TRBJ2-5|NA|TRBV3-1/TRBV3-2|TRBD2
CASSQGAGGGETQYF
TGTGCCAGCAGCCAAGGGGCGGGGGGAGGCGAGACCCAGTACTTC
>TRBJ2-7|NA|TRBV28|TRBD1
CASRFKGATTRQYF
TGTGCCAGCAGATTTAAGGGGGCTACTACGAGGCAGTACTTC